Shown below are 20 T cell receptor beta chains from a single sample sequenced in a study of spatial heterogeneity in lung cancer. From the 5' RACE reads, TCRdb called clonotypes with MiXCR, one entry per CDR3 protein. The sample consists of around 9,700 distinct CDR3 sequences, roughly 6.3% of them appearing once. Time point described: sample taken at primary tumor resection. Unsorted whole RNA from tumor, nontumor lung or frozen PBMC underwent sequencing. The starting material was PBMCs, obtained at surgery. The receptors shown here come from a male donor with early-stage non-small cell lung cancer.

About this clonotype: Little can be read into the size of this beta chain, an off-target read in a library designed for alpha chains. V is TRBV7-2 and J is TRBJ2-7, with a weak D call TRBD2 (5 bases). Germline V gives CDR1 SGHTA, CDR2 FQGNSA. V was clipped by 5 bases and J by 3 bases, with 14 bases between them. The CDR3 spans 14 residues. Written as DNA, the CDR3 is TGTGCCAGCAGCGGTCGGGCGGGCTTCTACGAGCAGTACTTC. Amino acids: CASSGRAGFYEQYF. Filled out from reference TRBV7-2 and TRBJ2-7, the complete variable domain reads GAGVSQSPSNKVTEKGKDVELRCDPISGHTALYWYRQSLGQGLEFLIYFQGNSAPDKSGLPSDRFSAERTGGSVSTLTIQRTQQEDSAVYLCASSGRAGFYEQYFGPGTRLTVT.

By share, this clonotype counts as medium-sized. Since it is a stray read in a library aimed at alpha chains, this beta chain has a size that is not meaningful. The V gene is TRBV5-6, the J gene TRBJ2-1; D is ambiguous. Trimming removed 4 bases at V and 0 bases at J, with 11 bases between. The CDR3 is 15 residues long. In germline, CDR1 is SGHDT, CDR2 YYEEEE. The CDR3 region has the DNA TGTGCCAGCAGCCCGAGCGTTAGCTCCTACAATGAGCAGTTCTTC. This gives the protein CASSPSVSSYNEQFF. The full variable domain, its missing parts supplied by reference TRBV5-6 and TRBJ2-1, is DAGVTQSPTHLIKTRGQQVTLRCSPKSGHDTVSWYQQALGQGPQFIFQYYEEEERQRGNFPDRFSGHQFPNYSSELNVNALLLGDSALYLCASSPSVSSYNEQFFGPGTRLTVL.

The table lists this clonotype with many counts. This beta chain is an off-target read within a library intended for alpha chains, so its frequency means little. This sequence joins TRBV7-6 and TRBJ2-1; D tentatively reads TRBD1 or TRBD2 (6 bases each). The V end was cut by 2 bases, the J end by 10 bases, with 9 bases between. The V gene's germline CDR1 is SGHVS and CDR2 FNYEAQ. This CDR3 comprises 12 residues. CDR3 in amino acids: CASSLRGQEQFF. The CDR3 DNA follows: TGTGCCAGCAGCTTACGGGGGCAGGAGCAGTTCTTC.

This clonotype was observed many times. The library was designed around alpha chains, so this beta chain is a stray read whose abundance carries little weight. The rearrangement links TRBV12-3 or TRBV12-4 to TRBJ2-7, with no clear D. Trimming removed 6 bases from V and 0 bases from J, with 9 bases in between. The CDR3 covers 13 residues. CDR3 coding DNA: TGTGCCAGCAGCCAGTTCCTCTCCTACGAGCAGTACTTC. It translates to CASSQFLSYEQYF.

Within the sample, this clonotype is medium-sized. A library made for alpha chains picked up this beta chain off target, so its size means little. The gene calls are TRBV7-9 and TRBJ1-3; maybe TRBD1 (6 bases). The germline gives CDR1 SEHNR, CDR2 FQNEAQ (reference sequence). With 1 base removed from V and 4 bases from J, the gap between germline ends came to 14 bases. CDR3 length equals 16 residues. CDR3: CASSLGAGAQGNTIYF. The CDR3 bases are TGTGCCAGCAGCTTAGGAGCGGGGGCTCAGGGAAACACCATATATTTT.

This clonotype has ten or more counts. This beta chain is off target for a library built for alpha chains, so its abundance means little. J is TRBJ1-4 and V is TRBV6-5; no clear D. CDR3 length: 16 amino acids. The germline V gene has CDR1 MNHEY and CDR2 SVGAGI. V lost 0 bases to trimming and J lost 0 bases, with 8 bases between them. The CDR3 DNA reads TGTGCCAGCAGTTACTCGAAGGTCGCAACTAATGAAAAACTGTTTTTT. This encodes CASSYSKVATNEKLFF.

This clonotype was counted ten times or more. In a library made to pick up alpha chains, this beta chain is a stray read with a size that means little. The V and J genes are TRBV19 and TRBJ2-7; D gene uncertain. The CDR3 totals 13 residues. The germline V gene encodes CDR1 LNHDA and CDR2 SQIVND (reference sequence). Trimming took off 1 base at V and 1 base at J, with 5 bases between the two ends. Here the CDR3 DNA reads TGTGCCAGTAGTATAGGTGGTTCCTACGAGCAGTACTTC. Its translation: CASSIGGSYEQYF.

This clonotype showed up many times. The library was prepared for alpha chains; this beta chain is a stray read, so its frequency means little. V gene TRBV7-2 combines with J gene TRBJ1-4, with TRBD1 identical over 7 bases. In germline, CDR1 is SGHTA, CDR2 FQGNSA. The CDR3 has 15 residues. V shed 6 bases and J 7 bases; nucleotides not matched to a gene: 11. The CDR3 DNA is TGTGCCAGCAGTCGAACTACAGGGGACGGTGAAAAACTGTTTTTT. It specifies CASSRTTGDGEKLFF.

This clonotype was detected ten times or more. This beta chain came through as a stray read in a library set up for alpha chains, and its size says little. This chain joins TRBV7-7 and TRBJ2-3, with 10 bases fitting TRBD2. Trimming cost V 5 bases and J 2 bases; bases outside gene matches: 4. This CDR3 comprises 15 residues. The germline CDR1 and CDR2 sequences are SSHAT and FNYEAQ (reference sequence). Here the CDR3 reads CASSASGGSTDTQYF. The CDR3 DNA reads TGTGCCAGCAGCGCTAGCGGGGGTTCCACAGATACGCAGTATTTT.

This clonotype is labeled as medium-sized. This beta chain slipped into a library made for alpha chains as a stray read, so its size is not meaningful. The J gene is TRBJ1-6, the V gene TRBV12-3 or TRBV12-4, with D uncertain. V lost 0 bases and J 5 bases, leaving 8 bases between the germline ends. The CDR3 has 15 residues. CDR3 amino acids: CASSLAGNNNSPLHF. In nucleotides, the CDR3 is TGTGCCAGCAGTTTAGCGGGGAACAATAATTCACCCCTCCACTTT.

Comment on this clonotype: This beta chain is a stray read from a library made for alpha chains; its abundance is not meaningful. The V gene is TRBV21-1, the J gene TRBJ1-1. TRBV21-1 is a documented pseudogene. The length of the CDR3 is 16 residues. CDR3 region: CASSKEGRYMNTEAFF. The CDR3 DNA follows: TGTGCCAGCAGCAAAGAGGGCAGATACATGAACACTGAAGCTTTCTTT.

With regard to this clonotype: This beta chain turned up in a library designed for alpha chains; as an off-target read, its abundance says little. The J gene is TRBJ2-3, the V gene TRBV20-1, with 10 bases aligning to TRBD2. The junction had 5 bases not matched to a gene; V was cut back by 5 bases and J by 3 bases. This CDR3 spans 14 amino acids. Per germline, CDR1 DFQATT and CDR2 SNEGSKA (reference sequence). The DNA of the CDR3 is TGCAGTGCTGCCGGGACTAGCGCGACAGATACGCAGTATTTT. Translated, it gives CSAAGTSATDTQYF.

This clonotype is labeled medium-sized. A library made for alpha chains picked up this beta chain off target, so its size means little. The CDR3 loop reads CASSQDRRLAGWVANTGELFF. CDR3 DNA sequence: TGTGCCAGCAGCCAAGATCGTCGACTAGCGGGATGGGTTGCGAACACCGGGGAGCTGTTTTTT. The chain recombines TRBV3-1 with TRBJ2-2; 11 bases are shared with TRBD2. From germline, CDR1 is LGHDT and CDR2 YNNKEL (reference sequence). Germline trimming cut 0 bases from V and 0 bases from J; bases unmatched to any gene: 12. There are 21 residues in the CDR3.

This clonotype was seen many times. A library made for alpha chains picked up this beta chain off target, so its size means little. The rearrangement uses TRBV7-2 and TRBJ2-3; 8 positions match TRBD1. With V trimmed by 3 bases and J by 2 bases, 13 bases remained unmatched. Germline V CDR1 and CDR2: SGHTA, FQGNSA. The CDR3 length is 18 residues. The CDR3 loop reads CASSFQPSGTGDTDTQYF. CDR3 nucleotide sequence: TGTGCCAGCAGCTTCCAGCCTTCCGGGACAGGAGACACAGATACGCAGTATTTT.

This clonotype appeared many times. With the library built for alpha chains, this beta chain is off target and its frequency is not meaningful. The chain carries TRBV5-6 and TRBJ2-3; D call uncertain. The CDR3 runs 15 residues. V dropped 3 bases and J dropped 0 bases, with 11 bases sitting between them. Germline CDR1 is SGHDT and CDR2 is YYEEEE. This CDR3 reads CASSWWATSTDTQYF. CDR3 DNA: TGTGCCAGCAGCTGGTGGGCTACTAGCACAGATACGCAGTATTTT.

This clonotype was seen ten or more times. Little can be read into the size of this beta chain, an off-target read in a library designed for alpha chains. This chain uses TRBV7-2 with TRBJ2-2, with D uncertain. The CDR3 extends over 16 amino acids. Germline V gene lookup returns CDR1 SGHTA and CDR2 FQGNSA. The germline V and J ends were trimmed by 0 bases and 2 bases, with 10 bases remaining between them. CDR3: CASSLAYRANTGELFF. CDR3 nucleotide sequence: TGTGCCAGCAGCTTAGCTTATAGGGCAAACACCGGGGAGCTGTTTTTT.

This clonotype was recorded a few times. This beta chain lies outside the target of a library built for alpha chains; its clone size means little. CDR3 region: CASTKTGSETQYF. The CDR3 nucleotides read TGTGCCAGTACTAAGACAGGGTCGGAGACCCAGTACTTC. V is TRBV19 and J is TRBJ2-5; 7 nucleotides line up with TRBD1. Trimming at V came to 7 bases and at J to 5 bases, leaving 7 bases not matched to a gene. There are 13 residues in the CDR3. CDR1 LNHDA and CDR2 SQIVND come from the germline V gene (reference sequence). The variable domain in full, completed from reference TRBV19 and TRBJ2-5, reads DGGITQSPKYLFRKEGQNVTLSCEQNLNHDAMYWYRQDPGQGLRLIYYSQIVNDFQKGDIAEGYSVSREKKESFPLTVTSAQKNPTAFYLCASTKTGSETQYFGPGTRLLVL.

This clonotype was observed many times. Little can be read into the size of this beta chain, an off-target read in a library designed for alpha chains. This chain uses TRBV12-3 or TRBV12-4 with TRBJ1-5; D remains ambiguous. V was shortened by 8 bases and J by 0 bases, with 14 bases between the two germline ends. The CDR3 consists of 15 residues. This chain's CDR3 is CASRGGQDSNQPQHF. The CDR3 region has the DNA TGTGCCAGCCGGGGAGGGCAGGATAGCAATCAGCCCCAGCATTTT.

Notes on this clonotype: This may arise from a read error, as a much more abundant clone is one base away. With the library built for alpha chains, this beta chain is off target and its frequency is not meaningful. V is TRBV28 and J is TRBJ2-7; D gene ambiguous. The CDR3 has 11 residues. The germline V gene encodes CDR1 MDHEN and CDR2 SYDVKM. CDR3 residues: CAGSRYDEQYF. In nucleotides, the CDR3 is TGTGCCGGCAGCCGATACGACGAGCAGTACTTC.

Worth noting for this clonotype: This beta chain is a stray sequence in a library constructed for alpha chains; its clone size is not meaningful. The rearrangement joins TRBV9 to TRBJ1-3, with D uncertain. The CDR3 runs 15 residues. Trimming pared 4 bases from V and 4 bases from J, leaving 15 bases between. Germline V gene lookup returns CDR1 SGDLS and CDR2 YYNGEE. The CDR3 bases are TGTGCCAGCAGCCCTCGGTTCGAGTACGGAAACACCATATATTTT. Translation: CASSPRFEYGNTIYF.